This T cell receptor (beta chain) is drawn from a study of CD8 T cells in Susac syndrome. Findings of the study overall: Acknowledgment was made by the study that its TCR sequencing and HLA analysis involved a relatively small number of individuals.

TCR beta from blood CD8+ and CD4+ T cells was sequenced. After extraction with the RNeasy kit, 0.5 to 1 ug of the RNA was reverse transcribed using random hexamers. A multiplex approach, immunoSEQ multiplex PCR, amplified TCR beta CDR3 across 54 Vbeta and 13 Jbeta. Each CDR3 protein gets one entry after TCRdb re-called the immunoSEQ multiplex PCR reads with MiXCR. The sample yields around 110,000 distinct CDR3 sequences, 94% seen once. A remark on this clonotype: Its antigen remains unknown.

Sequenced input: CD8+ T cells from PBMCs. The receptor's source is a human donor with Susac syndrome.

CDR3 sequence: CASSTRNTGELFF. The CDR3 DNA reads as TGTGCCAGTAGTACCCGAAACACCGGGGAGCTGTTTTTT. J is TRBJ2-2 and V is TRBV19; D gene uncertain. V lost 4 bases, J lost 2 bases, and 5 bases lay in between. In germline, CDR1 is LNHDA, CDR2 SQIVND (reference sequence). The CDR3 has 13 residues.